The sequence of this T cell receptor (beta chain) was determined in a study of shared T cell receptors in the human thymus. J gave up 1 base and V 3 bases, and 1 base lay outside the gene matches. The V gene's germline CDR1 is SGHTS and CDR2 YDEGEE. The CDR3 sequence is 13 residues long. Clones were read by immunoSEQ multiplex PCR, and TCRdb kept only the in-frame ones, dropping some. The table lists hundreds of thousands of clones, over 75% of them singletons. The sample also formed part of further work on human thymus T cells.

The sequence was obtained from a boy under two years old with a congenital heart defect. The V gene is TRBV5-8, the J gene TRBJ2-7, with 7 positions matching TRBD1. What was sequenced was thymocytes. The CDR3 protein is CASSSDRSYEQYF. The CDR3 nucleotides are TGTGCCAGCAGCTCGGACAGGTCCTACGAGCAGTACTTC. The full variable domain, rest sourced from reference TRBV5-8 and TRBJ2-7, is EAGVTQSPTHLIKTRGQQATLRCSPISGHTSVYWYQQALGLGLQFLLWYDEGEERNRGNFPPRFSGRQFPNYSSELNVNALELEDSALYLCASSSDRSYEQYFGPGTRLTVT.